This entry concerns a single T cell receptor beta chain. The repertoire was sequenced with immunoSEQ multiplex PCR; TCRdb's copy has only in-frame clones and lacks some. The repertoire includes hundreds of thousands of clones, around nine tenths of them detected once, and 3.4% sits in the top ten. The data are from a study of Ad26.COV2.S vaccination and SARS-CoV-2 variants. The CDR3 extends over 12 amino acids. The germline V gene encodes CDR1 DFQATT and CDR2 SNEGSKA (reference sequence). V was shortened by 3 bases and J by 5 bases, with 10 bases between the two germline ends. Indicated treatment: roughly 19 received Ad26.COV2.S at low or high dose, single or two shots; 5 received placebo; per-sample allocation not given. The investigators took samples on day 63 after the first vaccine or placebo injection.

This TCR derives from a person between 18 and 65 years old who received the Ad26.COV2.S COVID-19 vaccine or a placebo. The chain carries TRBV20-1 and TRBJ1-1, with D unclear. The source was peripheral blood, collected in a trial of Ad26.COV2.S vaccine versus placebo. CDR3 sequence (DNA): TGCAGTGCTAGTCGCCAAGGGACTGAAGCTTTCTTT. Translated: CSASRQGTEAFF.